This T cell receptor (beta chain) was retrieved from a study of shared clonotypes between healthy human individuals. Turning to this clone: The antigen is not known.

The naive CD8 population came from CD45RO-negative cells selected for CCR7, without terminally differentiated effector memory CD45RA+ cells. Study findings and constraints: Sorted-subset sequencing was shown by rarefaction to be incomplete despite large depth.

The CDR3 extends over 17 amino acids. Trimming removed 3 bases from V and 3 bases from J; junction bases left unmatched: 10. The germline gives CDR1 SGDLS, CDR2 YYNGEE. TCRdb keeps only in-frame clones here, not all; method: immunoSEQ multiplex PCR. Of some 2,100,000 clones listed, around 93% are singletons. Source material: naive CD8+ T cells from PBMCs. The chain uses TRBV9 and TRBJ2-1; 9 bases agree with TRBD2. This TCR derives from a man between 18 and 35 years old in good health. Some clones in this sample may be carry-over from other donors' samples. CDR3 region: CASSGLSAGGRYNEQFF. CDR3 DNA: TGTGCCAGCAGCGGACTTAGTGCGGGAGGGCGCTACAATGAGCAGTTCTTC. Supplemented by reference TRBV9 and TRBJ2-1, the full variable domain reads DSGVTQTPKHLITATGQRVTLRCSPRSGDLSVYWYQQSLDQGLQFLIQYYNGEERAKGNILERFSAQQFPDLHSELNLSSLELGDSALYFCASSGLSAGGRYNEQFFGPGTRLTVL.